Described below is a single TCR beta chain sequence and its context. This clone was detected once. There is no known antigen for this receptor. No much larger clone is present one base from it, and per-base qualities are unavailable. The immunoSEQ Assay, a bias-controlled multiplex PCR, was used to amplify TCRbeta CDR3 regions from genomic DNA. The study's processing was this. Within the assay, amplification of reference gene primers was used to estimate how many nucleated cells each sample contained. Sequence reads were collapsed and filtered to measure the absolute abundance of every unique TCRbeta CDR3 rearrangement. For each sample, productive Simpson clonality was calculated as the square root of Simpson's diversity index across productive rearrangements. Held by TCRdb, this immuneACCESS table contains in-frame sequences only and omits some clones. Under half of the omission traces to an unresolved V gene where checked; the cause of the rest is unknown. V, J and clone size derive from that table, while D and trimming were established from the DNA sequence. The sample data list roughly 44,000 clones, and roughly 89% of these were observed just once. The ten largest account for 10% to 15% of the sample.

These data come from a study of blood T cell repertoires in COVID-19 (dated by TCRdb to 2018 to 2020). With respect to the entire study: Samples covering the acute and convalescent phases of COVID-19 were provided by collaborators in the United States, Italy and Spain. The material from the prospective study consisted of cDNA or gDNA derived from T cells, B-cell-depleted T cells, or PBMCs. Subjects who had been exposed to COVID-19, were actively infected with it, or had recovered from it provided the deeply sampled blood TCRbeta repertoires that made up the dataset. The repertoires were made available in a free public database intended to serve as a resource for research on the immune response to SARS-CoV-2. Samples came from the ongoing ImmuneRACE study (first 160 participants) plus 1,254 subjects from 6 global collaborators. Sample metadata almost always included a de-identified subject ID, COVID-19 status, age in years and sex. Where HLA class I and class II types were available, the types were taken from metadata supplied by the sample provider, not from assay-based typing.

The paper's findings and limits, for the study overall: The quantity of clinical and demographic metadata differed by source and by participant and was supplied without curation.

Collaborating institutions collected whole blood in K2EDTA tubes following their own protocols. For TCRbeta analysis, collaborator samples were shipped as frozen whole blood, as isolated PBMCs, or as DNA extracted from either sample type. The TCR originated in an elderly man with acute or convalescent COVID-19. The sample was peripheral blood.

The CDR3 amino acid sequence is: CASSHGQGNAGNTIYF. The bases are TGTGCCAGCAGCCATGGACAGGGGAACGCTGGAAACACCATATATTTT. This sequence uses TRBV7-6 and TRBJ1-3, and 9 bases in between align with TRBD1. The CDR1 and CDR2 encoded by the germline V gene are SGHVS and FNYEAQ. Trimming takes 5 bases off V and 2 bases off J; junction bases not matched to a gene: 7. Including the terminal cysteine and phenylalanine, the CDR3 comprises 16 residues. The entry retains the CDR3 DNA only, 48 bases that are in frame from base 1.